The next 3 T cell receptor beta chains were all read from a single sample in a study of T cells in Graves' hyperthyroidism and ophthalmopathy. The source material, RNA transcripts, was used to amplify TCR beta CDR3 regions. TCR CDR3 regions were first amplified by RT-PCR with HTBI primers. TCRdb passed the multiplex PCR reads through MiXCR, listing each CDR3 protein once. The sample yields around 420,000 distinct CDR3 sequences, around 16% seen once. The sequenced material came from blood. The receptor source for this set is a woman younger than 35 with Graves' hyperthyroidism.

This clonotype was recorded a few times. J is TRBJ2-3 and V is TRBV10-3, with D perhaps TRBD1 or TRBD2 (5 bases each). The germline CDR1 and CDR2 sequences are ENHRY and SYGVKD. The CDR3 spans 11 residues. V was pared by 7 bases and J by 9 bases, with 11 bases between. For the CDR3, the DNA is TGTGCCATCACCGGGGCAGGGACGCAGTATTTT. It specifies CAITGAGTQYF.

This chain links TRBV19 with TRBJ1-2; D might be TRBD1 (5 bases). The germline V gene has CDR1 LNHDA and CDR2 SQIVND (reference sequence). CDR3 size: 14 residues. Trimming left V 3 bases short and J 3 bases short, with 11 bases between. The chain's CDR3 is CASSIQGVDYGYTF. The DNA for the CDR3 is TGTGCCAGTAGTATCCAGGGCGTTGACTATGGCTACACCTTC. Using reference TRBV19 and TRBJ1-2 for the parts outside the CDR3, the full variable domain is DGGITQSPKYLFRKEGQNVTLSCEQNLNHDAMYWYRQDPGQGLRLIYYSQIVNDFQKGDIAEGYSVSREKKESFPLTVTSAQKNPTAFYLCASSIQGVDYGYTFGSGTRLTVV.

On this clonotype itself: One base away lies a much larger clone, so this may be a sequencing read error. The chain couples TRBV6-5 to TRBJ1-1; D may be TRBD1 (5 bases). Germline V gives CDR1 MNHEY, CDR2 SVGAGI. The CDR3 extends over 15 amino acids. The CDR3 region is CVSSYLGTKNTEAFF. The CDR3 DNA sequence: TGTGTCAGCAGTTACCTTGGGACGAAGAACACTGAAGCTTTCTTT.